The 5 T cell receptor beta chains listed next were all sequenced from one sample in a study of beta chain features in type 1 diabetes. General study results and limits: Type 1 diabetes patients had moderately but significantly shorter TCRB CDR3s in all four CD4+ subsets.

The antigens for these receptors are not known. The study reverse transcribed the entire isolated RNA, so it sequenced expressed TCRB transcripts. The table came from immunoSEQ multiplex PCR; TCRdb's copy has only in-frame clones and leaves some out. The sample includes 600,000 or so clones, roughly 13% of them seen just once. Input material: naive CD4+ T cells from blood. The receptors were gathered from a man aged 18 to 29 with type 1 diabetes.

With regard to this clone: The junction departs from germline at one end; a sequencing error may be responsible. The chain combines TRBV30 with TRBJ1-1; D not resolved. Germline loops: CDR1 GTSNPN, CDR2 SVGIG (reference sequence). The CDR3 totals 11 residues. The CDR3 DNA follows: TGTGCCGGGAGCCTGGCAGAGAAAGCTTTCTTT. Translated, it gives CAGSLAEKAFF.

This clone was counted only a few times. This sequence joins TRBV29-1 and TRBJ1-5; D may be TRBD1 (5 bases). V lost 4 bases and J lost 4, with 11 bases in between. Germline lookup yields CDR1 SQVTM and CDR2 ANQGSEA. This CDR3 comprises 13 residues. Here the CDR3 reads CSVVTGLNQPQHF. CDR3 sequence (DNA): TGCAGCGTTGTCACAGGCTTAAATCAGCCCCAGCATTTT.

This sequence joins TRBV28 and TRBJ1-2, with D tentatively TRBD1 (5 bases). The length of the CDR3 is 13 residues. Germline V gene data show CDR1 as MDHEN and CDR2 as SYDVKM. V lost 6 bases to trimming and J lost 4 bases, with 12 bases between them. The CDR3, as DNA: TGTGCCAGCAGGACCGGGACGCTCTATGGCTACACCTTC. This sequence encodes CASRTGTLYGYTF.

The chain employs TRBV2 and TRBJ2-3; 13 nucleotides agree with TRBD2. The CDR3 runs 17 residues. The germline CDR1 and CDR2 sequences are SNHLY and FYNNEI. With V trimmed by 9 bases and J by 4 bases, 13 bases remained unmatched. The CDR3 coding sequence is TGTGCCAGGAGAACTAGCGGGAGGGCCCGAGATGCAGATACGCAGTATTTT. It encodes CARRTSGRARDADTQYF.

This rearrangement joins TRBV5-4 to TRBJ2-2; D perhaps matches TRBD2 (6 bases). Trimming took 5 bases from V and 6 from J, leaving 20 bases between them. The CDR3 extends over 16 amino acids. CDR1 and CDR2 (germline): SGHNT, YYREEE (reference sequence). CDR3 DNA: TGTGCCAGCAGTCCGAGACTAGTAGTCGAGGCCGGGGAGCTGTTTTTT. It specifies CASSPRLVVEAGELFF. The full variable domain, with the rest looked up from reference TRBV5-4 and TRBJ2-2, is ETGVTQSPTHLIKTRGQQVTLRCSSQSGHNTVSWYQQALGQGPQFIFQYYREEENGRGNFPPRFSGLQFPNYSSELNVNALELDDSALYLCASSPRLVVEAGELFFGEGSRLTVL.